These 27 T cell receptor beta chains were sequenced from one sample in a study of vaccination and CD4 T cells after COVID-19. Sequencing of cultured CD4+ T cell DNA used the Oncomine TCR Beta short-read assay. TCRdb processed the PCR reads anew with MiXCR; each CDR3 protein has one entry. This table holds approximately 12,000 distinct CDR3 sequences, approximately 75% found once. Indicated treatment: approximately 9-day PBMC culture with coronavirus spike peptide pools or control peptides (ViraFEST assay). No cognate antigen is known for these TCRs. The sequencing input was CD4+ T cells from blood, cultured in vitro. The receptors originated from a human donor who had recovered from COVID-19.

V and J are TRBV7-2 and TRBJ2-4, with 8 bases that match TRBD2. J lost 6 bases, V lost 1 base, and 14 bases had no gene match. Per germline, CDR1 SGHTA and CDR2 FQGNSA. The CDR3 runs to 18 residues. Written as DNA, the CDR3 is TGTGCCAGCAGCTTAGTGCCCAGCGGGAGTCCTGGTGGAAACATTCAGTACTTC. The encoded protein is CASSLVPSGSPGGNIQYF.

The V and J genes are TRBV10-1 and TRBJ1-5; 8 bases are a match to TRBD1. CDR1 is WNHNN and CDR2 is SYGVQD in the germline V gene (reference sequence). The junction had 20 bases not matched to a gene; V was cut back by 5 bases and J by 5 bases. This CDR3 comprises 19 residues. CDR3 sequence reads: CASSPQGAYRRPKDQPQHF. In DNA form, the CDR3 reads TGCGCCAGCAGTCCTCAGGGGGCCTACCGCCGCCCCAAGGATCAGCCCCAGCATTTT.

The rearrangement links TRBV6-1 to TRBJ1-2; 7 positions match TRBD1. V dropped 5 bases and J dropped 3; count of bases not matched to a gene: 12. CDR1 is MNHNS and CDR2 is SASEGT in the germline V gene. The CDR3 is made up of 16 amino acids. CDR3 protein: CASSPPYRGEDYGYTF. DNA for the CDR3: TGTGCCAGCAGTCCACCCTACAGGGGCGAAGACTATGGCTACACCTTC.

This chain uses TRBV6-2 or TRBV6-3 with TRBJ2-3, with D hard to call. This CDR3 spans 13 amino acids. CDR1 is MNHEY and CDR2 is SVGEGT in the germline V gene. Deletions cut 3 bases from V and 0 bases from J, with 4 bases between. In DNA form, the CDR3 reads TGTGCCAGCAGTTATGATAGCACAGATACGCAGTATTTT. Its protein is CASSYDSTDTQYF.

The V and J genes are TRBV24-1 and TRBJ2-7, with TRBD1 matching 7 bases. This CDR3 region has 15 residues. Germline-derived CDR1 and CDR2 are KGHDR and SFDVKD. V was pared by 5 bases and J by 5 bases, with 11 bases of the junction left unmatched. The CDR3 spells CATSGSRQGLHEQYF. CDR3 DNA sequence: TGTGCCACCAGTGGCAGCCGACAGGGCCTTCACGAGCAGTACTTC.

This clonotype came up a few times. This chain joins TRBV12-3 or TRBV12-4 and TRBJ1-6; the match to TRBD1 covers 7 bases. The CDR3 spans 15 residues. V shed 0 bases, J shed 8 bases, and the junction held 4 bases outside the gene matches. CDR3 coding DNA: TGTGCCAGCAGTTTAGCCAGGGGGTCTGATTCACCCCTCCACTTT. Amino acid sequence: CASSLARGSDSPLHF.

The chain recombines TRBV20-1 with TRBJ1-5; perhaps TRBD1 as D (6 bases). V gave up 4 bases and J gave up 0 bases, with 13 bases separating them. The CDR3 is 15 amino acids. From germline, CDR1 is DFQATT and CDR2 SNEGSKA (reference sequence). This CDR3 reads CSATLGDTSNQPQHF. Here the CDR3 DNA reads TGCAGTGCTACCCTCGGGGACACTAGCAATCAGCCCCAGCATTTT.

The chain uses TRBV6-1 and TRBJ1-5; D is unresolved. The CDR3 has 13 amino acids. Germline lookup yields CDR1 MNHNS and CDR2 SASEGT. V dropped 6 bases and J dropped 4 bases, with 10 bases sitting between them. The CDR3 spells CASSSRVNQPQHF. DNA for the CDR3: TGTGCCAGCAGCTCCAGAGTGAATCAGCCCCAGCATTTT.

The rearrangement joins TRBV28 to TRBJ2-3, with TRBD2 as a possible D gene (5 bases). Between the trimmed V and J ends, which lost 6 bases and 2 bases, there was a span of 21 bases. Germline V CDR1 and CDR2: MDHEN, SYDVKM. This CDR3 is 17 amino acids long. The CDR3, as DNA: TGTGCCAGCAGCGACCCGCGCGGGCCAGAATTCACAGATACGCAGTATTTT. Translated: CASSDPRGPEFTDTQYF. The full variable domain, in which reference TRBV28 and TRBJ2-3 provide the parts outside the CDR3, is DVKVTQSSRYLVKRTGEKVFLECVQDMDHENMFWYRQDPGLGLRLIYFSYDVKMKEKGDIPEGYSVSREKKERFSLILESASTNQTSMYLCASSDPRGPEFTDTQYFGPGTRLTVL.

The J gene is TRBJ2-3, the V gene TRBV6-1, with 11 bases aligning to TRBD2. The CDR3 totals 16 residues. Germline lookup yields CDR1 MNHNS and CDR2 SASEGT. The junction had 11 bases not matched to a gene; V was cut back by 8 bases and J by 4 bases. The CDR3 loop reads CASSASGRFLADTQYF. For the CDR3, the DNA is TGTGCCAGCTCGGCTAGCGGGAGGTTTTTGGCAGATACGCAGTATTTT.

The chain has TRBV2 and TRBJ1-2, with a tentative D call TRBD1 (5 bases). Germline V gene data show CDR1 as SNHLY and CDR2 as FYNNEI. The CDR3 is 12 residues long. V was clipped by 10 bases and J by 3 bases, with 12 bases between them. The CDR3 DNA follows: TGTGCCACTGGGGCGGGATACTATGGCTACACCTTC. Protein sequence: CATGAGYYGYTF.

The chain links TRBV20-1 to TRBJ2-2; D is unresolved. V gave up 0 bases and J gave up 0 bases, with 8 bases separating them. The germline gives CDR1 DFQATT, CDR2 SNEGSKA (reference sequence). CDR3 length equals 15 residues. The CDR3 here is CSAREKTPNTGELFF. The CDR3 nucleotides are TGCAGTGCTAGAGAAAAGACTCCGAACACCGGGGAGCTGTTTTTT.

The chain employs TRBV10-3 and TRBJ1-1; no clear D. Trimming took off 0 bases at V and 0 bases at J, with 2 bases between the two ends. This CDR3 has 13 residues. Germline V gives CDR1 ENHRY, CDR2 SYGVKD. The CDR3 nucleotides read TGTGCCATCAGTGAGTCCGTGAACACTGAAGCTTTCTTT. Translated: CAISESVNTEAFF.

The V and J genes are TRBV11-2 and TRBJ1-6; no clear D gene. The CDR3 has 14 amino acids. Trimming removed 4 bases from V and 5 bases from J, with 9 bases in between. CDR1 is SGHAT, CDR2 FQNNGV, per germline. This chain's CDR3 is CASSSDGNNSPLHF. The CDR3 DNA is TGTGCCAGCAGCTCAGACGGAAATAATTCACCCCTCCACTTT.

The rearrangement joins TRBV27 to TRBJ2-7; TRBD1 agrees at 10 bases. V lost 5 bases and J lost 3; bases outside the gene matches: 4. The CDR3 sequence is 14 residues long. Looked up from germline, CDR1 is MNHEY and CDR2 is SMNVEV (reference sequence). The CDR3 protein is CASSIRDRGYEQYF. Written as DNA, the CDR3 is TGTGCCAGCAGTATCCGGGACAGGGGCTACGAGCAGTACTTC.

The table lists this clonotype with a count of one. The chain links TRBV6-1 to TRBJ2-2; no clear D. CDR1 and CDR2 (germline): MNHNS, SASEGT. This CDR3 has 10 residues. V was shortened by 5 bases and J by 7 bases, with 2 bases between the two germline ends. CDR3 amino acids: CASSLGELFF. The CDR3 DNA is TGTGCCAGCAGTCTCGGGGAGCTGTTTTTT.

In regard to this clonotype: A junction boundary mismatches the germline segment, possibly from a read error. The DNA for the CDR3 is TGTGCTAGCAGCCCCAGCTTGGGGCAAGAGACCCAGTACTTC. Its translation is CASSPSLGQETQYF. The chain employs TRBV7-7 and TRBJ2-5; no firm D call. Germline V lookup: CDR1 SSHAT, CDR2 FNYEAQ (reference sequence). CDR3 length: 14 residues.

DNA of the CDR3: TGTGCCAGCAGTTTGGACAGGGGGCGTCCCCAGCATTTT. Amino acid sequence: CASSLDRGRPQHF. The chain employs TRBV28 and TRBJ1-5, with 11 bases matching TRBD1. V lost 3 bases and J lost 10; bases outside the gene matches: 2. The CDR3 covers 13 residues. CDR1 and CDR2 from the germline V gene are MDHEN and SYDVKM.

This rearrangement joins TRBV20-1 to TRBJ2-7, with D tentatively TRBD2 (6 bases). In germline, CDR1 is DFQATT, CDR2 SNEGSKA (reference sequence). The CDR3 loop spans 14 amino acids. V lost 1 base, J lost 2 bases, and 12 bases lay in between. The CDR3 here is CSARGGSGPYEQYF. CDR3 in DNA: TGCAGTGCTAGAGGGGGTAGCGGACCCTACGAGCAGTACTTC.

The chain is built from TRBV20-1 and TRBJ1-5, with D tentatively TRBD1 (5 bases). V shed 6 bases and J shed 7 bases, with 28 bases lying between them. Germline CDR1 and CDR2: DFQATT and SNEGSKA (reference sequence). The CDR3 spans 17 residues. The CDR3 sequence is CSAKKASLDAGRQPQHF. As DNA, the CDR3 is TGCAGTGCCAAAAAAGCGAGTCTGGACGCGGGACGGCAGCCCCAGCATTTT.

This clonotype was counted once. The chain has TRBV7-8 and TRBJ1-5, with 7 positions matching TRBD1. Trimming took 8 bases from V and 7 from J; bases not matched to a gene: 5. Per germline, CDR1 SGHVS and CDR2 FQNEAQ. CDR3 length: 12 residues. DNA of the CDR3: TGTGCCAGCGCACAGGGGCACCAGCCCCAGCATTTT. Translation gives CASAQGHQPQHF.

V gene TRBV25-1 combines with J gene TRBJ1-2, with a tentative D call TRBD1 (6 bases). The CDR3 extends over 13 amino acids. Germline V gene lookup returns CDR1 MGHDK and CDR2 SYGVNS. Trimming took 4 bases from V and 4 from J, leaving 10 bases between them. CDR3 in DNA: TGTGCCAGCAGTGCCGGACAGATCTATGGCTACACCTTC. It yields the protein CASSAGQIYGYTF.

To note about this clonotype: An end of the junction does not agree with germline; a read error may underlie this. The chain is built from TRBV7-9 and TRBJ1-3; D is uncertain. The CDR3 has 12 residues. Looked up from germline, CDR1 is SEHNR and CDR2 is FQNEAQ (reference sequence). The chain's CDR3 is CAGSLEGNTIYF. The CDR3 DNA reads TGTGCCGGCAGCTTAGAGGGAAACACCATATATTTT.

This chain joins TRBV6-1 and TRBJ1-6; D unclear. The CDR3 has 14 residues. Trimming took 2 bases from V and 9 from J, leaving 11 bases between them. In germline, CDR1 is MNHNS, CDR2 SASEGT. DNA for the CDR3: TGTGCCAGCAGTGAATCGCGTAGCGGTTCACCCCTCCACTTT. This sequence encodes CASSESRSGSPLHF.

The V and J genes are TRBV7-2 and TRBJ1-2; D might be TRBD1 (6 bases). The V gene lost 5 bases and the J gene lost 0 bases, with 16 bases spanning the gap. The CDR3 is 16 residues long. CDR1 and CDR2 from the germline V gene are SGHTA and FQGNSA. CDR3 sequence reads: CASSLQGSLANYGYTF. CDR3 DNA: TGTGCCAGCAGCCTCCAGGGGTCCCTAGCTAACTATGGCTACACCTTC.

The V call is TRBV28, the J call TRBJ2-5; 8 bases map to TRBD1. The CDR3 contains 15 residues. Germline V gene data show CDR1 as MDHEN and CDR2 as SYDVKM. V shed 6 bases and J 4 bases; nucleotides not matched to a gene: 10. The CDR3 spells CASRKPAGGRETQYF. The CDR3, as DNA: TGTGCCAGCAGAAAACCGGCAGGGGGCCGAGAGACCCAGTACTTC.

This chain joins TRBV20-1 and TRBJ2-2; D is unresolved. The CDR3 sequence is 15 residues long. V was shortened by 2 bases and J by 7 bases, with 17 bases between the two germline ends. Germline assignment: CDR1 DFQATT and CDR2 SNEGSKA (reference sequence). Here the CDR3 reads CSARSSRPHNGELFF. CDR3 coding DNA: TGCAGTGCTAGATCGAGCCGGCCGCACAACGGGGAGCTGTTTTTT.